The clone carrying this TCR beta chain was detected a few times. The entry originates in a study of blood T cells in healthy people across ages. The CDR3 contains 15 residues. With 6 bases clipped from V and 4 bases from J, the junction kept 8 bases outside the gene matches. Germline values: CDR1 SNHLY, CDR2 FYNNEI. Primed by a sample-barcoded 5' primer and a J-beta primer mix, a second PCR proceeded for about 6 to 11 cycles. TCRdb reprocessed the 5' RACE reads with MiXCR, giving one entry per CDR3 protein. The sample carries over 950,000 distinct CDR3 sequences, around two fifths recorded once. The receptor was derived from a man between 18 and 29 years old in good health. The chain recombines TRBV2 with TRBJ2-3; 9 bases are a match to TRBD1. The sample consisted of blood. CDR3 nucleotides: TGTGCCAGCAGCACCGGGACAGGGTCATCAGATACGCAGTATTTT. As protein: CASSTGTGSSDTQYF.